This T cell receptor beta chain is from a study of beta chain features in type 1 diabetes. The study's findings and limits: More deletions and fewer insertions at VDJ junctions were found in patients with type 1 diabetes. An over-representation of cells with high TCR expression could result from cDNA sequencing. Moderate yet significant TCRB CDR3 shortening was seen in Type 1 diabetes patients in all four CD4+ subsets.

This clone was counted only a few times. Antigen specificity is unknown. The germline V and J ends were trimmed by 2 bases and 13 bases, with 15 bases remaining between them. There are 13 residues in the CDR3. In germline, CDR1 is SGHDN, CDR2 FVKESK. Expressed TCRB transcripts were sequenced after all isolated RNA was converted to cDNA. Deep immunoSEQ sequencing covered naive, central memory and regulatory T cell samples. Repertoires were generated with immunoSEQ multiplex PCR, while TCRdb's copy carries only in-frame clones and drops some. The sample holds about 270,000 clones, 14% seen once. This chain links TRBV14 with TRBJ2-1, with D possibly being TRBD2 (6 bases). Sequencing was carried out using naive CD4+ T cells from blood. The source is a man aged 30-40 years with type 1 diabetes. The DNA for the CDR3 is TGTGCCAGCAGCCAAACGACAGCGGGTTTACAGTTCTTC. Encoded protein: CASSQTTAGLQFF.